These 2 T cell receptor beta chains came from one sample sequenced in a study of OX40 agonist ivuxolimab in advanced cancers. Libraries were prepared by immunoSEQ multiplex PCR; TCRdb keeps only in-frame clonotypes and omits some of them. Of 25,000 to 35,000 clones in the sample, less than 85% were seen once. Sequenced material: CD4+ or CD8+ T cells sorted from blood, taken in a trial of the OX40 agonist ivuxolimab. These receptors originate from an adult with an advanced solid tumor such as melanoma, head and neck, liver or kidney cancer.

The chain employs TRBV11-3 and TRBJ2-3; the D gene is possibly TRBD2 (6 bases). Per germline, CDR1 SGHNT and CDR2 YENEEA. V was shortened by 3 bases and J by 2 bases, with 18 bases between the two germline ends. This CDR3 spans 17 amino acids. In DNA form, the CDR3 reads TGTGCCAGCAGCTTGGATTCCCGGGACTCCTACACAGATACGCAGTATTTT. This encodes CASSLDSRDSYTDTQYF.

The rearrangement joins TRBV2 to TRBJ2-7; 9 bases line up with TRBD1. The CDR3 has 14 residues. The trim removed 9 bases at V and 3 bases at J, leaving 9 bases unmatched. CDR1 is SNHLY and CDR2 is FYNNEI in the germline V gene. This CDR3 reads CASGPGTGHYEQYF. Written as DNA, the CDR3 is TGTGCCAGTGGGCCGGGGACAGGGCACTACGAGCAGTACTTC.